Sequencing of this TCR beta chain was carried out in a study of monozygotic twins with inflammatory bowel disease. Study results and limitations: By inverse Simpson index, TCRbeta diversity was lower in IBD patients than in healthy co-twins.

CDR1 and CDR2 from the germline V gene are SGHRS and YFSETQ. This CDR3 contains 16 residues. As regards this clonotype: Its specificity is not known.

TCRdb reprocessed the 5' RACE reads, with one entry per CDR3 protein and no DNA. The table lists approximately 390,000 distinct CDR3 sequences. The origin of this receptor is a human donor with ulcerative colitis or Crohn's disease, or a healthy co-twin of an affected twin (not recorded which). The source material was blood. The chain uses TRBV5-1 and TRBJ2-3; the D call of TRBD2 rests on TCRdb alone, since no DNA is present to check it. CDR3: CASSWTSGEATDTQYF.